These 2 T cell receptor beta chains came from one sample sequenced in a study of high-grade serous ovarian cancer treatment subgroups. Tumor samples were taken before definitive surgery or chemotherapy. Sequencing was performed with immunoSEQ multiplex PCR; in TCRdb, only in-frame clones are kept and a portion is missing. The data hold approximately 40,000 clones, with 75% to 85% observed a single time. Sequencing was carried out using tumor tissue. The receptors derive from a human donor with high-grade serous ovarian cancer.

The rearrangement uses TRBV6-5 and TRBJ2-7; 7 bases align to TRBD1. J was trimmed by 5 bases and V by 4 bases; bases with no gene match: 2. This CDR3 is built from 12 residues. Germline loops: CDR1 MNHEY, CDR2 SVGAGI. The DNA of the CDR3 is TGTGCCAGCAGTTTACAGGGGAACGAGCAGTACTTC. This codes for CASSLQGNEQYF.

This clone was recorded a few times. The rearrangement links TRBV28 to TRBJ1-4; D not resolved. The germline V gene encodes CDR1 MDHEN and CDR2 SYDVKM. Trimming cost V 5 bases and J 8 bases, with 15 bases left between them. This CDR3 region has 14 residues. As DNA, the CDR3 is TGTGCCAGCAGTCGGGGTCAGCAGAGGGAAAAACTGTTTTTT. Protein product: CASSRGQQREKLFF.